This T cell receptor beta chain was captured by sequencing in a study of CD8 T cells in ankylosing spondylitis. As for this clonotype: Its antigen is as yet unknown.

Regarding the study as a whole: Both synovial fluid and blood in reactive arthritis had previously been reported to carry some motif variants. Characteristic, it appeared, of ankylosing spondylitis blood was a TCR beta motif of roughly eight highly homologous variants. In peripheral blood, disease-linked CD8+ clones occurred at relatively low frequencies. Within matched ankylosing spondylitis synovial fluid, disease-linked clones were reportedly significantly enriched.

TCRdb independently ran MiXCR on the 5' RACE reads; one entry per CDR3 protein. The sample records hundreds of thousands of distinct CDR3 sequences, around 20% being singletons. Unmatched junction bases numbered 12, after V lost 6 bases and J lost 9 bases. CDR1 DFQATT and CDR2 SNEGSKA come from the germline V gene (reference sequence). CDR3 length: 14 amino acids. The chain recombines TRBV20-1 with TRBJ2-1; 9 nucleotides align to TRBD2. The receptor was isolated from a female donor with ankylosing spondylitis or in good health (not recorded which). Input material: blood, either unsorted or a sorted T cell fraction (not recorded which). This CDR3 is CSALWASGKSEQFF. The CDR3 DNA is TGCAGTGCGCTTTGGGCTAGCGGGAAGAGTGAGCAGTTCTTC.